The 9 T cell receptor beta chains below come from one sample, sequenced in a study of T-cell memory formation after mild COVID-19 listed by TCRdb under 2021. The library was produced with 5' RACE. Sequenced using an Illumina NovaSeq 6000. In-frame beta chains were kept once TCRdb had trimmed the public reads at Q25 with fastp and called clones with MiXCR. Every CDR3 protein is listed once, alongside the most common genes and DNA of its rows. In all, the sample holds tens of thousands of distinct CDR3 sequences, and 8.5% to 10% of those were seen once. In total, the top ten clones hold 12% of the sample. Material: PBMCs or a T cell subset sorted from them (not recorded which). These TCRs come from an adult woman who had mild COVID-19 (a few samples of this study predate the infection). The sample titles of this study are shuffled in the database, so cell type and time point are left out; the donor was told from shared clones.

The rearrangement links TRBV5-1 to TRBJ1-1, with 9 bases lining up with TRBD1. Germline loops: CDR1 SGHRS, CDR2 YFSETQ. V was pared by 4 bases and J by 10 bases, with 11 bases of the junction left unmatched. This CDR3 is built from 14 residues. The CDR3 DNA reads TGCGCCAGCAGCGCCTCCCCGGGACAGGGTGTAGCTTTCTTT. It translates to CASSASPGQGVAFF.

The sample holds many counts of this clonotype. The V gene is TRBV5-4, the J gene TRBJ2-7, with D tentatively TRBD1 (5 bases). The CDR3 extends over 14 amino acids. V gave up 6 bases and J gave up 1 base, with 14 bases separating them. CDR1 and CDR2 (germline): SGHNT, YYREEE (reference sequence). This chain's CDR3 is CASKPSGYSYEQYF. DNA of the CDR3: TGTGCCAGCAAGCCGTCAGGGTATTCCTACGAGCAGTACTTC. Complete variable domain (other parts from reference TRBV5-4 and TRBJ2-7): ETGVTQSPTHLIKTRGQQVTLRCSSQSGHNTVSWYQQALGQGPQFIFQYYREEENGRGNFPPRFSGLQFPNYSSELNVNALELDDSALYLCASKPSGYSYEQYFGPGTRLTVT.

The sample holds a few counts of this clonotype. The chain links TRBV4-2 to TRBJ2-7; 12 bases fit TRBD1. Trimming took 3 bases from V and 3 from J; bases not matched to a gene: 6. The CDR3 consists of 16 residues. Per germline, CDR1 LGHNA and CDR2 YNFKEQ. CDR3 residues: CASSQFGTGGLYEQYF. CDR3 coding DNA: TGTGCCAGCAGCCAGTTTGGGACAGGGGGCCTCTACGAGCAGTACTTC.

This clonotype has only a few counts. The rearrangement joins TRBV11-3 to TRBJ2-1, with 9 bases identical to TRBD2. CDR3 length: 16 residues. Germline loops: CDR1 SGHNT, CDR2 YENEEA. V shed 2 bases and J 3 bases; nucleotides not matched to a gene: 5. CDR3 nucleotides: TGTGCCAGCAGCTTAAGACTAGCGGCCCTCTACAATGAGCAGTTCTTC. Its protein is CASSLRLAALYNEQFF.

The CDR3 nucleotides are TGTGCCAGCAGCTTGAGGCGGGAAAGGACAGATACGCAGTATTTT. Amino acids: CASSLRRERTDTQYF. The gene calls are TRBV7-2 and TRBJ2-3, with D tentatively TRBD2 (6 bases). V was cut by 3 bases and J by 3 bases, with 13 bases left in between. This CDR3 comprises 15 residues. Per germline, CDR1 SGHTA and CDR2 FQGNSA.

This clonotype has just a few counts. The genes are TRBV9 and TRBJ2-7; tentative D call: TRBD1 (6 bases). The V gene lost 0 bases and the J gene lost 3 bases, with 13 bases spanning the gap. CDR3 length equals 15 residues. Germline CDR1 is SGDLS and CDR2 is YYNGEE. The CDR3 here is CASSVGSGANYEQYF. CDR3 coding DNA: TGTGCCAGCAGCGTAGGGTCAGGGGCGAACTACGAGCAGTACTTC.

This clonotype was observed many times. This chain joins TRBV5-1 and TRBJ1-1; tentative D call: TRBD1 (5 bases). The CDR3 covers 15 residues. Germline CDR1 and CDR2: SGHRS and YFSETQ. Trimming left V 0 bases short and J 4 bases short, with 13 bases between. This CDR3 reads CASSLGGDGGTEAFF. In DNA, the CDR3 is TGCGCCAGCAGCTTGGGCGGGGACGGGGGCACTGAAGCTTTCTTT.

This clonotype was found many times. The CDR3 nucleotides read TGCAGCGTTATCCGGACCGGCGGGGAGACCCAGTACTTC. Its translation is CSVIRTGGETQYF. The chain joins TRBV29-1 to TRBJ2-5, with D possibly matching TRBD2 (5 bases). V lost 5 bases and J lost 5, with 15 bases in between. The CDR3 length is 13 residues. CDR1 is SQVTM, CDR2 ANQGSEA, per germline.

This clonotype is judged medium-sized. The chain joins TRBV12-3 or TRBV12-4 to TRBJ2-5; weak D call: TRBD1 (6 bases). Trimming cost V 6 bases and J 3 bases, with 23 bases left between them. CDR3 size: 17 residues. CDR3 protein: CASSLMGARDGKETQYF. Written as DNA, the CDR3 is TGTGCCAGCAGCCTAATGGGGGCCCGGGACGGCAAAGAGACCCAGTACTTC.